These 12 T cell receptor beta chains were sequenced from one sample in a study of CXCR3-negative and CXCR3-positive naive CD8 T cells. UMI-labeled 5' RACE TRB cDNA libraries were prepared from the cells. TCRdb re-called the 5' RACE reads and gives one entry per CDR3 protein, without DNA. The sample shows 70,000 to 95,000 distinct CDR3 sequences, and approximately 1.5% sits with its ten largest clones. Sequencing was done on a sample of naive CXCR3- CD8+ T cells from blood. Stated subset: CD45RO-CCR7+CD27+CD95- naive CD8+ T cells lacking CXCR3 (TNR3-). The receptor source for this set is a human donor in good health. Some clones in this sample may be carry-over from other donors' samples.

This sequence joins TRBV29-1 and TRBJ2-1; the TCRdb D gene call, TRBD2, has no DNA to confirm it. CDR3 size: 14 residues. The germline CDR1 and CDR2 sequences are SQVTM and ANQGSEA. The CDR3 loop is CSVETSAFPNEQFF.

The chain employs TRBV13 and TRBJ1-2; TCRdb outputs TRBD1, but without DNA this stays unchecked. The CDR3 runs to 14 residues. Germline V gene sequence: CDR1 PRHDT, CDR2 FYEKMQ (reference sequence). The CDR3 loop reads CASSLSRTGPGYTF.

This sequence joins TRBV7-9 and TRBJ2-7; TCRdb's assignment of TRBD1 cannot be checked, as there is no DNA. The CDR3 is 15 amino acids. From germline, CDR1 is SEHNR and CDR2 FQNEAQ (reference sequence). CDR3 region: CASSSGQGSSYEQYF. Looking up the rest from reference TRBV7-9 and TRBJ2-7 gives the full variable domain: DTGVSQNPRHKITKRGQNVTFRCDPISEHNRLYWYRQTLGQGPEFLTYFQNEAQLEKSRLLSDRFSAERPKGSFSTLEIQRTEQGDSAMYLCASSSGQGSSYEQYFGPGTRLTVT.

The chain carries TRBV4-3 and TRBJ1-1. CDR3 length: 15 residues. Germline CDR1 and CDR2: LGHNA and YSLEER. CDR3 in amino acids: CASSGGTLMNTEAFF.

The chain's CDR3 is CAWKLDPETQYF. The chain is built from TRBV30 and TRBJ2-5. CDR3 length: 12 amino acids. Germline CDR1 reads GTSNPN; CDR2 reads SVGIG (reference sequence). Complete variable domain (other parts from reference TRBV30 and TRBJ2-5): SQTIHQWPATLVQPVGSPLSLECTVEGTSNPNLYWYRQAAGRGLQLLFYSVGIGQISSEVPQNLSASRPQDRQFILSSKKLLLSDSGFYLCAWKLDPETQYFGPGTRLLVL.

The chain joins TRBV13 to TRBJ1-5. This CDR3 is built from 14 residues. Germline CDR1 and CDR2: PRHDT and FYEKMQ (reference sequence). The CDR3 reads CASSLGGYGQPQHF.

CDR3 sequence reads: CSVVDGQLYEQYF. The chain couples TRBV29-1 to TRBJ2-7. This CDR3 has 13 residues. Germline assignment: CDR1 SQVTM and CDR2 ANQGSEA.

The CDR3 region is CASSDRDNSYEQYF. V and J are TRBV9 and TRBJ2-7; TCRdb picks TRBD1, but there is no DNA to check that call. Germline-derived CDR1 and CDR2 are SGDLS and YYNGEE. The CDR3 covers 14 residues.

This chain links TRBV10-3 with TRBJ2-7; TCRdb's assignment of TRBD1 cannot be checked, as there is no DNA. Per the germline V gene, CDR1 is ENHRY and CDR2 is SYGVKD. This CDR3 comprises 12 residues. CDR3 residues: CAISDRGHEQYF.

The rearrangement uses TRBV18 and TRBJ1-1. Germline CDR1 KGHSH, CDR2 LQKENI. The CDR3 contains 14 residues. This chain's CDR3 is CASSPPDSGTEAFF.

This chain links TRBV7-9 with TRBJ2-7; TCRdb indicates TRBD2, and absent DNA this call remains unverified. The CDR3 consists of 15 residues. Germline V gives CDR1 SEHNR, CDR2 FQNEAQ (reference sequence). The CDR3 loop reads CASSLPGLAGAEQYF.

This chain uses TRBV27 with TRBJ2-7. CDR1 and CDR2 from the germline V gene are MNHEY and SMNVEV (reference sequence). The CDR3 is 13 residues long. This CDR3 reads CASKNRGSYEQYF.